The rows below give T cell receptor beta chains drawn from one sample of a study of T cell changes during pregnancy in multiple sclerosis. Produced via immunoSEQ multiplex PCR; TCRdb's table is partial and in-frame only. The repertoire holds tens of thousands of clones, with about nine tenths as singletons. The source material was CD8+ T cells from peripheral blood mononuclear cells, sampled before pregnancy. Receptor source: a female donor with multiple sclerosis, enrolled in a pregnancy study. The CDR3 runs from the conserved cysteine through the conserved F or W. Each record gives: V gene, D gene, clone size, J gene, CDR3 DNA, CDR3 protein. A D gene is named only where the DNA matches it firmly. Expanded clones get a size class; other rows say once, few or many, or leave the size out.

TRBV7-9	TRBD1	NA	TRBJ1-1	TGTGCCAGCAGCGACAGGGGGAACACTGAAGCTTTCTTT	CASSDRGNTEAFF
TRBV7-9	TRBD1	NA	TRBJ2-7	TGTGCCAGCAGCTCAGGGGGTGGAAGGTACGAGCAGTACTTC	CASSSGGGRYEQYF
TRBV25-1	NA	NA	TRBJ2-2	TGTGCCAGCACTTTCATGTCGGGACTCAACACCGGGGAGCTGTTTTTT	CASTFMSGLNTGELFF
TRBV7-2	TRBD2	NA	TRBJ2-1	TGTGCCAGCAGCTTAGGACTAGCGGGGGGGAATGAGCAGTTCTTC	CASSLGLAGGNEQFF
TRBV19	NA	few	TRBJ1-2	TGTGCCAGTACCAGTTACTATGGCTACACCTTC	CASTSYYGYTF
TRBV20-1	NA	NA	TRBJ2-1	TGCAGTGCTAGGGGAGACGAGCAGTTCTTC	CSARGDEQFF
TRBV5-1	TRBD2	NA	TRBJ2-2	TGCGCCAGCAGCTTGGCCGAGACTAGCAAAACCGGGGAGCTGTTTTTT	CASSLAETSKTGELFF
TRBV4-2	NA	NA	TRBJ2-1	TGTGCCAGCAGCCAAGATGGTAGCGGTGTTACCTACAATGAGCAGTTCTTC	CASSQDGSGVTYNEQFF
TRBV4-3	TRBD2	NA	TRBJ2-5	TGCGCCAGCAGCCGTGGGCGAACTAGCGGGGAGACCCAGTACTTC	CASSRGRTSGETQYF
TRBV9	TRBD2	NA	TRBJ2-1	TGTGCCAGCAGCGTAGAGGCGGGACTAGCCTACAATGAGCAGTTCTTC	CASSVEAGLAYNEQFF
TRBV4-1	TRBD2	NA	TRBJ2-7	TGCGCCAGCAGCCCAAGACTAGCCGCTCCCTACGAGCAGTACTTC	CASSPRLAAPYEQYF
TRBV28	TRBD1	NA	TRBJ2-7	TGTGCCAGCGGCAGGACAGGGAAAGCCTACGAGCAGTACTTC	CASGRTGKAYEQYF
TRBV19	NA	NA	TRBJ2-7	TGTGCCAGTAGTATAGGACAGTCCTACGAGCAGTACTTC	CASSIGQSYEQYF
TRBV27	TRBD1	NA	TRBJ2-1	TGTGCCAGCAGCTTAGACAGGGGGCCCTACAATGAGCAGTTCTTC	CASSLDRGPYNEQFF
TRBV4-2	TRBD1	once	TRBJ1-2	TGTGCCAGCAGCCAAGCCACCTACGAACAGGGGGCTTGGGGCTACACCTTC	CASSQATYEQGAWGYTF
TRBV9	NA	NA	TRBJ2-5	TGTGCCAGCAGCGCATCACTAAGCCTAGAGACCCAGTACTTC	CASSASLSLETQYF
TRBV29-1	NA	NA	TRBJ1-2	TGCAGCGTTGTAACTGTGTGGGGCTACACCTTC	CSVVTVWGYTF
TRBV12-5	NA	NA	TRBJ1-2	TGTGCTAGTGGTTTAAGAGCTAACTATGGCTACACCTTC	CASGLRANYGYTF
TRBV7-3	TRBD2	NA	TRBJ2-1	TGTGCCAGCTCCTCAGCGGGGGGGGCCGCCAATGAGCAGTTCTTC	CASSSAGGAANEQFF
TRBV19	NA	NA	TRBJ1-4	TGTGCCAGTAGTATAGCTCTAAATGAAAAACTGTTTTTT	CASSIALNEKLFF
TRBV4-3	NA	NA	TRBJ1-2	TGCGCCAGCAGCCAAGATCAGATGTCCGGGACATACGGCTATGACTATGGCTACACCTTC	CASSQDQMSGTYGYDYGYTF
TRBV6-1	NA	NA	TRBJ1-4	TGTGCCAGCAGTGAAGCGAGGCAGTCAACTAATGAAAAACTGTTTTTT	CASSEARQSTNEKLFF
TRBV9	NA	NA	TRBJ2-3	TGTGCCAGCAGCCTTATCTATGCAGATACGCAGTATTTT	CASSLIYADTQYF
TRBV6-5	NA	NA	TRBJ1-6	TGTGCCAGCAGTTTCAGCCGGAGCTCCTATAATTCACCCCTCCACTTT	CASSFSRSSYNSPLHF
TRBV6-5	TRBD1	NA	TRBJ2-5	TGTGCCAGCAGTTACTCTCCAGGGGGAGAGACCCAGTACTTC	CASSYSPGGETQYF
TRBV5-6	TRBD1	once	TRBJ2-7	TGTGCCAGCAGCGAACAAGGGACAGGGCGTCACGAGCAGTACTTC	CASSEQGTGRHEQYF
TRBV10-3	NA	NA	TRBJ1-1	TGTGCCACCCTAGGGGGGGGAGGAGAGAACACTGAAGCTTTCTTT	CATLGGGGENTEAFF
TRBV9	NA	NA	TRBJ2-7	TGTGCCAGCAGCCCCCAGGGCGCGACAGCCTACGAGCAGTACTTC	CASSPQGATAYEQYF
TRBV5-4	NA	NA	TRBJ2-2	TGTGCCAGCAGCTCACCGGGACTGAACACCGGGGAGCTGTTTTTT	CASSSPGLNTGELFF
TRBV4-1	NA	NA	TRBJ1-2	TGCGCCAGCAGCCAAGATCGAACAGAAGGCTACACCTTC	CASSQDRTEGYTF
TRBV2	TRBD1	NA	TRBJ1-5	TGTGCCAGCACCCCTGGGACAGGGAACCAGCCCCAGCATTTT	CASTPGTGNQPQHF
TRBV19	NA	NA	TRBJ1-5	TGTGCCAGTAGTATACTGGCGGGGGCTGGGCAGCCCCAGCATTTT	CASSILAGAGQPQHF
TRBV5-6	TRBD1	NA	TRBJ2-7	TGTGCCACCGGGACAGGGCCCTACGAGCAGTACTTC	CATGTGPYEQYF
TRBV5-4	NA	NA	TRBJ2-2	TGTGCCAGCACAGGAGTGGAGGGGCGGCTGTTTTTT	CASTGVEGRLFF
TRBV5-8	NA	NA	TRBJ2-5	TGTGCCAGCCCCTGGGGGGGCTTGGAGACCCAGTACTTC	CASPWGGLETQYF
TRBV9	NA	NA	TRBJ2-2	TGTGCCAGCAGCGTAAGTCTTAGCAGATTGAACACCGGGGAGCTGTTTTTT	CASSVSLSRLNTGELFF
TRBV9	TRBD1	NA	TRBJ2-3	TGTGCCAGCAGCGTAGACGACAGGGGATTTACAGATACGCAGTATTTT	CASSVDDRGFTDTQYF
TRBV15	NA	once	TRBJ2-7	TGTGCCACCGCTTCCAGGGGTCTCTCCTACGAGCAGTACTTC	CATASRGLSYEQYF
TRBV2	TRBD1	NA	TRBJ2-1	TGTGCCAGCAGTGGTAGGGGGCAGGTCAATGAGCAGTTCTTC	CASSGRGQVNEQFF
TRBV9	NA	NA	TRBJ2-3	TGTGCCAGCAGCGCGGACAGACGCCCCACAGATACGCAGTATTTT	CASSADRRPTDTQYF
TRBV6-5	NA	NA	TRBJ2-7	TGTGCCAGCATGGGACTGTACGAGCAGTACTTC	CASMGLYEQYF
TRBV5-6	NA	NA	TRBJ2-7	TGTGCCAGCAGCTCATTGACAGGACCATCCTACGAGCAGTACTTC	CASSSLTGPSYEQYF
TRBV2	TRBD2	NA	TRBJ2-2	TGTGCCAGCACGGGAGGACACACCGGGGAGCTGTTTTTT	CASTGGHTGELFF
TRBV4-3	TRBD1	once	TRBJ1-6	TGCGCCAGCAGCCCCCGCGGACAGGGAGATTCACCCCTCCACTTT	CASSPRGQGDSPLHF
TRBV9	NA	NA	TRBJ2-7	TGTGCCAGCAGCGTAGGCACAGCAGTGGAGCAGTACTTC	CASSVGTAVEQYF
TRBV9	NA	few	TRBJ1-4	TGTGCCAGCAGCGTACTGGGGGGTAATGAAAAACTGTTTTTT	CASSVLGGNEKLFF
TRBV29-1	NA	once	TRBJ2-7	TGCAGCGTTCGGTTAGAGCACGACGAGCAGTACTTC	CSVRLEHDEQYF